This T cell receptor (beta chain) was sequenced in a study of cytomegalovirus exposure and HLA in healthy donors. Separate from the roughly 710-subject first cohort, the roughly 130-subject validation cohort was the one that the donors belonged to. Produced via immunoSEQ multiplex PCR; TCRdb's table is partial and in-frame only. The table has 150,000 to 200,000 clones, roughly nine tenths seen once. Sequences were obtained from PBMCs. This sequence was found in a woman aged 25-40 years in good health and CMV-seronegative.

Here the CDR3 DNA reads TGCGCCAGCAGCCAAGTCACGGGAGGGTCCTCGTACGAGCAGTACTTC. Residues: CASSQVTGGSSYEQYF. The chain is built from TRBV4-3 and TRBJ2-7, with 8 positions matching TRBD2. The V gene's germline CDR1 is LGHNA and CDR2 YSLEER. V shed 1 base and J 4 bases; nucleotides not matched to a gene: 9. This CDR3 is built from 16 residues.